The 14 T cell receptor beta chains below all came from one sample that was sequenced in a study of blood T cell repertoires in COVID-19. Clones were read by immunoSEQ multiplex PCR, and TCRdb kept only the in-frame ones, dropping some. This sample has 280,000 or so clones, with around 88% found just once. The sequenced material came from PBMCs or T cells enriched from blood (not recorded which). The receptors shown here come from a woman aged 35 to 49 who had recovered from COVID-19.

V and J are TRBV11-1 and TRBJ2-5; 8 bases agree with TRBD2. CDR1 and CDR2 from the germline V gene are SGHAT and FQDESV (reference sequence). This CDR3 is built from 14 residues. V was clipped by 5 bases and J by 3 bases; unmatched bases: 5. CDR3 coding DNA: TGTGCCAGCAGCCCCGGGGGGGGGAAAGAGACCCAGTACTTC. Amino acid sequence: CASSPGGGKETQYF.

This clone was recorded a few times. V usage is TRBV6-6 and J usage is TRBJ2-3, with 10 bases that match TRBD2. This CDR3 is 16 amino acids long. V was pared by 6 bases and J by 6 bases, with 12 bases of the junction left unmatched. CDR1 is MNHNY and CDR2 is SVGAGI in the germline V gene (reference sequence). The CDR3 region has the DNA TGTGCCAGCAGACCGCTAGCGGGAGAATTTATGGATACGCAGTATTTT. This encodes CASRPLAGEFMDTQYF.

Here the CDR3 reads CASDTGAGGYTF. CDR3 nucleotides: TGTGCCAGCGATACAGGCGCGGGGGGCTACACCTTC. The chain uses TRBV28 and TRBJ1-2; TRBD1 is a possible D gene (5 bases). The CDR3 is 12 amino acids. Germline V gene lookup returns CDR1 MDHEN and CDR2 SYDVKM. V shed 8 bases and J shed 8 bases, with 15 bases lying between them.

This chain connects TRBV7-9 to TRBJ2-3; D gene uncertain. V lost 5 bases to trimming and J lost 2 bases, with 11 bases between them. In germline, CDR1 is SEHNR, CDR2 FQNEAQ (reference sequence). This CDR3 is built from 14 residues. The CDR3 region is CASSTNTNTDTQYF. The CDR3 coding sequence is TGTGCCAGCAGCACTAACACGAACACAGATACGCAGTATTTT.

The DNA for the CDR3 is TGTGCCAGCTCACCGGACAGGGCGTCCGGTAGGCCGACTAATGAAAAACTGTTTTTT. Protein product: CASSPDRASGRPTNEKLFF. The rearrangement uses TRBV18 and TRBJ1-4, with 8 bases aligning to TRBD1. J was trimmed by 2 bases and V by 3 bases; bases with no gene match: 14. The CDR3 totals 19 residues. Germline CDR1 KGHSH, CDR2 LQKENI.

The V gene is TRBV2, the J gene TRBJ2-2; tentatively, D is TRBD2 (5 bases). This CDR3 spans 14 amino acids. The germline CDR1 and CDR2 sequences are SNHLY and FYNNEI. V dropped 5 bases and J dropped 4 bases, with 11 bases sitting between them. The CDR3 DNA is TGTGCCAGCAGTCGGGAACGGGGCACCGGGGAGCTGTTTTTT. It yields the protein CASSRERGTGELFF. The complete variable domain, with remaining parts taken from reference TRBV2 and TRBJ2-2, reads EPEVTQTPSHQVTQMGQEVILRCVPISNHLYFYWYRQILGQKVEFLVSFYNNEISEKSEIFDDQFSVERPDGSNFTLKIRSTKLEDSAMYFCASSRERGTGELFFGEGSRLTVL.

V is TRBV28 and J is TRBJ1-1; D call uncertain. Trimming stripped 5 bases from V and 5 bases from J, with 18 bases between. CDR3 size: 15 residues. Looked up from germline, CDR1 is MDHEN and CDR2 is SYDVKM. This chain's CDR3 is CASSPPVATGTEAFF. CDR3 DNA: TGTGCCAGCAGTCCACCCGTGGCCACGGGGACTGAAGCTTTCTTT.

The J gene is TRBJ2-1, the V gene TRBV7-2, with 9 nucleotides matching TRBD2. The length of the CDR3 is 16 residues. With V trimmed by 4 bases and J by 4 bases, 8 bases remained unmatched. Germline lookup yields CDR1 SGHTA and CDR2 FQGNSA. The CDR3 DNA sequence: TGTGCCAGCAGCTCACCGGGCGGGAGGGGTTACAATGAGCAGTTCTTC. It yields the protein CASSSPGGRGYNEQFF. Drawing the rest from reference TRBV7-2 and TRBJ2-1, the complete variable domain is GAGVSQSPSNKVTEKGKDVELRCDPISGHTALYWYRQSLGQGLEFLIYFQGNSAPDKSGLPSDRFSAERTGGSVSTLTIQRTQQEDSAVYLCASSSPGGRGYNEQFFGPGTRLTVL.

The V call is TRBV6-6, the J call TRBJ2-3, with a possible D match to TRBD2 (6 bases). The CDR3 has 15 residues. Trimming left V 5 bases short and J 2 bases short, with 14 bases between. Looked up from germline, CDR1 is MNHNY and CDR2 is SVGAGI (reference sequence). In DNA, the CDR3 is TGTGCCAGCAGTCCCTTGGGAGGCCACACAGATACGCAGTATTTT. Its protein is CASSPLGGHTDTQYF.

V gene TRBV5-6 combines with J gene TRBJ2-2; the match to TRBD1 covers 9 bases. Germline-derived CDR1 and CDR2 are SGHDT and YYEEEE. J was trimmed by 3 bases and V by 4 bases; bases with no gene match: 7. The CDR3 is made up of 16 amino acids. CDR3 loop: CASSVVTGGYTGELFF. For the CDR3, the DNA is TGTGCCAGCAGCGTGGTGACAGGGGGGTACACCGGGGAGCTGTTTTTT.

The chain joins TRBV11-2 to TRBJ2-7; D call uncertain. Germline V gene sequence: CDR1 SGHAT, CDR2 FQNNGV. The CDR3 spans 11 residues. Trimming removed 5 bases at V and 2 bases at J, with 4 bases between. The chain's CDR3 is CASSLAYEQYF. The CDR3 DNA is TGTGCCAGCAGCCTTGCCTACGAGCAGTACTTC.

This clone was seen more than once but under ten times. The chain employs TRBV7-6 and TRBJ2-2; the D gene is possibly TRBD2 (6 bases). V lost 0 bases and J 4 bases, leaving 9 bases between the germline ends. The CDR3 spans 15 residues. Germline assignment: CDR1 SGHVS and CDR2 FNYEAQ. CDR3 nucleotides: TGTGCCAGCAGCTTAGCGCGCGGGATCACCGGGGAGCTGTTTTTT. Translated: CASSLARGITGELFF.

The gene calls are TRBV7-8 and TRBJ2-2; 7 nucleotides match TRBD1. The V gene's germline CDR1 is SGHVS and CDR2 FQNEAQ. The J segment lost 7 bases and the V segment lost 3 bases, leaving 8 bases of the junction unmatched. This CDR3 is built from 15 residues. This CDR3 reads CASSFDTGAIGELFF. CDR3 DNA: TGTGCCAGCAGCTTCGATACAGGGGCTATCGGGGAGCTGTTTTTT.

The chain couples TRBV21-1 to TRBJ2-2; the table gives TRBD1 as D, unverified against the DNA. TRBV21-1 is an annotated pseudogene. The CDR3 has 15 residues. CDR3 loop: CASSNGDRNTGELFF. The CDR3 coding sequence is TGTGCCAGCAGCAACGGGGACAGGAACACCGGGGAGCTGTTTTTT.